These 14 T cell receptor beta chains originate from one sample sequenced in a study of cytomegalovirus exposure and HLA in healthy donors. The PCR had 60 Vbeta and 13 Jbeta primers. The table came from immunoSEQ multiplex PCR; TCRdb's copy has only in-frame clones and leaves some out. The table includes 200,000 to 250,000 clones, around four fifths detected once. Sample: PBMCs. Receptor source: a boy younger than 10 in good health and CMV-seronegative.

The chain employs TRBV11-1 and TRBJ2-1; no clear D gene. The CDR3 runs to 17 residues. Germline-derived CDR1 and CDR2 are SGHAT and FQDESV (reference sequence). The ends were cut back, 4 bases at V and 2 bases at J, with 18 bases in the middle. The CDR3 spells CASSSDRVDFTYNEQFF. CDR3 sequence (DNA): TGTGCCAGCAGCTCAGACCGGGTAGACTTCACCTACAATGAGCAGTTCTTC.

This clone was recorded only once. Other DNA sequences within the sample encode an identical CDR3. The chain combines TRBV27 with TRBJ2-2, with 7 bases lining up with TRBD2. V was pared by 3 bases and J by 6 bases, with 4 bases of the junction left unmatched. CDR1 MNHEY and CDR2 SMNVEV come from the germline V gene (reference sequence). This CDR3 comprises 14 residues. This CDR3 is CASSFTGGAGELFF. The CDR3 coding sequence is TGTGCCAGCAGTTTCACTGGGGGGGCCGGGGAGCTGTTTTTT.

The V and J genes are TRBV6-5 and TRBJ2-7; maybe TRBD2 (5 bases). This CDR3 is 14 amino acids long. The V gene's germline CDR1 is MNHEY and CDR2 SVGAGI. V lost 7 bases to trimming and J lost 0 bases, with 13 bases between them. The CDR3 DNA is TGTGCCAGCACTAAGGACTTAGGCTCCTACGAGCAGTACTTC. It is translated as CASTKDLGSYEQYF.

The chain carries TRBV11-2 and TRBJ2-1, with 12 bases lining up with TRBD2. Germline CDR1 reads SGHAT; CDR2 reads FQNNGV. V shed 5 bases, J shed 0 bases, and the junction held 5 bases outside the gene matches. This CDR3 comprises 17 residues. The CDR3 coding sequence is TGTGCCAGCAGCCCCAGGACTAGCGGGGACTCCTACAATGAGCAGTTCTTC. Protein product: CASSPRTSGDSYNEQFF.

The gene calls are TRBV5-4 and TRBJ2-3, with TRBD2 matching 12 bases. Germline V gene sequence: CDR1 SGHNT, CDR2 YYREEE (reference sequence). CDR3 length: 16 amino acids. V was clipped by 3 bases and J by 3 bases; unmatched bases: 5. CDR3 residues: CASSSGLAGSTDTQYF. The CDR3 coding sequence is TGTGCCAGCAGCTCTGGACTAGCGGGAAGTACAGATACGCAGTATTTT.

This clone has a single count. This chain connects TRBV9 to TRBJ2-5; 10 nucleotides align to TRBD1. The CDR3 extends over 16 amino acids. The germline V gene encodes CDR1 SGDLS and CDR2 YYNGEE. Unmatched junction bases numbered 7, after V lost 3 bases and J lost 2 bases. The CDR3 DNA reads TGTGCCAGCAGCGAGGGGGGACAGGGGACACAAGAGACCCAGTACTTC. Its protein is CASSEGGQGTQETQYF.

This chain links TRBV7-8 with TRBJ2-7; 7 bases map to TRBD2. Germline V gene data show CDR1 as SGHVS and CDR2 as FQNEAQ. This CDR3 has 13 residues. After removal of 4 bases from V and 7 bases from J, the junction contained 7 bases not matched to a gene. The CDR3 here is CASSSGLGREQYF. In nucleotides, the CDR3 is TGTGCCAGCAGCTCAGGACTAGGGAGGGAGCAGTACTTC.

The chain employs TRBV19 and TRBJ1-2; 9 nucleotides match TRBD1. Per the germline V gene, CDR1 is LNHDA and CDR2 is SQIVND (reference sequence). Losses at the gene ends were 4 bases for V and 0 bases for J; bases not matched to a gene: 9. The CDR3 runs to 17 residues. The CDR3 is CASSRGQGEVPNYGYTF. Written as DNA, the CDR3 is TGTGCCAGTAGTAGGGGACAGGGAGAAGTGCCTAACTATGGCTACACCTTC.

This clone is a singleton in its sample. For the CDR3, the DNA is TGTGCCAGCAGCTTGGCCATAACCAGGAGGGAGACCCAGTACTTC. Protein sequence: CASSLAITRRETQYF. The chain is built from TRBV5-4 and TRBJ2-5, with D maybe TRBD2 (5 bases). This CDR3 spans 15 amino acids. Deletions cut 0 bases from V and 5 bases from J, with 14 bases between. CDR1 and CDR2 (germline): SGHNT, YYREEE (reference sequence).

This chain uses TRBV7-6 with TRBJ2-7, with TRBD2 matching over 16 bases. The CDR3 spans 18 residues. J was trimmed by 0 bases and V by 5 bases; bases with no gene match: 7. Germline V lookup: CDR1 SGHVS, CDR2 FNYEAQ. The CDR3: CASSAGTSGGALSYEQYF. DNA for the CDR3: TGTGCCAGCAGCGCCGGGACTAGCGGGGGGGCCCTCTCCTACGAGCAGTACTTC. Drawing the rest from reference TRBV7-6 and TRBJ2-7, the complete variable domain is GAGVSQSPRYKVTKRGQDVALRCDPISGHVSLYWYRQALGQGPEFLTYFNYEAQQDKSGLPNDRFSAERPEGSISTLTIQRTEQRDSAMYRCASSAGTSGGALSYEQYFGPGTRLTVT.

V and J are TRBV19 and TRBJ2-3; a possible D gene is TRBD1 (6 bases). V shed 4 bases and J shed 3 bases, with 14 bases lying between them. CDR1 and CDR2 (germline): LNHDA, SQIVND (reference sequence). This CDR3 has 15 amino acids. As DNA, the CDR3 is TGTGCCAGTAGTAAACCAGGGGTTTTTACAGATACGCAGTATTTT. Translating it yields CASSKPGVFTDTQYF.

This rearrangement joins TRBV25-1 to TRBJ2-1; D remains ambiguous. V lost 6 bases to trimming and J lost 0 bases, with 12 bases between them. This CDR3 is built from 15 residues. The germline V gene has CDR1 MGHDK and CDR2 SYGVNS. The CDR3 is CASRPRQSSYNEQFF. CDR3 coding DNA: TGTGCCAGCAGACCTAGGCAGAGCTCCTACAATGAGCAGTTCTTC.

V gene TRBV10-2 combines with J gene TRBJ2-5, with D uncertain. The germline gives CDR1 WSHSY, CDR2 SAAADI. Trimming left V 3 bases short and J 2 bases short, with 4 bases between. There are 12 residues in the CDR3. This chain's CDR3 is CASSDPQETQYF. CDR3 DNA: TGCGCCAGCAGTGACCCTCAAGAGACCCAGTACTTC.

The chain couples TRBV14 to TRBJ2-5, with D perhaps TRBD1 (5 bases). Trimming removed 2 bases from V and 5 bases from J, with 18 bases in between. The CDR3 spans 16 residues. The germline CDR1 and CDR2 sequences are SGHDN and FVKESK. The CDR3 reads CASSQLVGAHGETQYF. For the CDR3, the DNA is TGTGCCAGCAGCCAACTTGTAGGGGCGCATGGGGAGACCCAGTACTTC.